The present TCR beta chain was sequenced within a study of Ad26.COV2.S vaccination and SARS-CoV-2 variants. Findings and limits, study-wide: Substantial post-vaccination breadth of spike-specific CD8+ and CD4+ T cell responses was reported.

The CDR3 runs to 16 residues. CDR1 and CDR2 (germline): MNHEY, SVGEGT. The ends lost 3 bases at V and 0 bases at J; junction bases unmatched: 7. Described treatment: around 19 received Ad26.COV2.S at low or high dose, single or two shots; roughly five received placebo; per-sample allocation not given. Following the first vaccine or placebo injection, samples were taken on day 63. The donor's status was that of an adult aged 18-55 years in Boston. Concerning this clone itself: The antigen is unknown.

Produced via immunoSEQ multiplex PCR; TCRdb's table is partial and in-frame only. Of under 250,000 clones listed, 87% were seen once; the top ten hold about 2.7%. The V gene is TRBV6-2 or TRBV6-3, the J gene TRBJ2-5; 7 nucleotides agree with TRBD2. Here the sequenced sample was peripheral blood, taken in a trial of Ad26.COV2.S vaccine versus placebo. The TCR comes from a person aged 18 to 65 who received the Ad26.COV2.S COVID-19 vaccine or a placebo. The CDR3, as DNA: TGTGCCAGCAGTTATACGGGGGGATCGTACCAAGAGACCCAGTACTTC. It yields the protein CASSYTGGSYQETQYF.